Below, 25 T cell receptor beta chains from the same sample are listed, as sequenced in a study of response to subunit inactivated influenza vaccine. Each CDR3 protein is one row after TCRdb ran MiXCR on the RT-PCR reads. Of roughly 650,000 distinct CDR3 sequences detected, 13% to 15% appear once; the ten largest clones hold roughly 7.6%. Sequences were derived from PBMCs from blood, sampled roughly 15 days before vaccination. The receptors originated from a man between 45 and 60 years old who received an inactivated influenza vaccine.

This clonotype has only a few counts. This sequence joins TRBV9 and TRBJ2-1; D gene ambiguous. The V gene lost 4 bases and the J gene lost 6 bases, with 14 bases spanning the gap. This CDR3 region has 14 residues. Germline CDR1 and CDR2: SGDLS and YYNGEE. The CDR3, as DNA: TGTGCCAGCAGCTACCGGACGGAAACCAATGAGCAGTTCTTC. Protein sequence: CASSYRTETNEQFF. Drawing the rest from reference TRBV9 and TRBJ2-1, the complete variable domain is DSGVTQTPKHLITATGQRVTLRCSPRSGDLSVYWYQQSLDQGLQFLIQYYNGEERAKGNILERFSAQQFPDLHSELNLSSLELGDSALYFCASSYRTETNEQFFGPGTRLTVL.

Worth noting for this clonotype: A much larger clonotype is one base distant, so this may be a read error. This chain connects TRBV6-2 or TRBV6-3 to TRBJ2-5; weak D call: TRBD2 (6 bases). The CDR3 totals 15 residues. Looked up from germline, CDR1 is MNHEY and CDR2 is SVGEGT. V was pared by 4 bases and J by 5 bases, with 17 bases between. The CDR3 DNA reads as TGTGCCAGCAGTTCAATCGGAGGACTACACGAGACCCAGTACTTC. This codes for CASSSIGGLHETQYF.

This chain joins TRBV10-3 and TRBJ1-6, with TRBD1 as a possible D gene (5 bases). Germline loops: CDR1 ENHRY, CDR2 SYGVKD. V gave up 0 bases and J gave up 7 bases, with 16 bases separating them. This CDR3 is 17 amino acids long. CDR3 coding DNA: TGTGCCATCAGTGAGTCGATAAGGGGAACAGAGAATTCACCCCTCCACTTT. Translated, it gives CAISESIRGTENSPLHF.

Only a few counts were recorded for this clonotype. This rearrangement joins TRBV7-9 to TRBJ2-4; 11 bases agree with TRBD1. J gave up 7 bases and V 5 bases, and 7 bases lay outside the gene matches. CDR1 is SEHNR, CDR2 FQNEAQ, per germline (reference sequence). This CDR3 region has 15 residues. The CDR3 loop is CASSLAGTGGNIQYF. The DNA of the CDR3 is TGTGCCAGCAGCCTTGCCGGGACAGGGGGGAACATTCAGTACTTC.

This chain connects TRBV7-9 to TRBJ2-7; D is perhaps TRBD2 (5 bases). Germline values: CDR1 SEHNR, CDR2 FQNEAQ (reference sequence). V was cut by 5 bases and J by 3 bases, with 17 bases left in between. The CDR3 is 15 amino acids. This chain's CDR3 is CASSPLYGVSYEQYF. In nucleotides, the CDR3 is TGTGCCAGCAGCCCACTTTACGGGGTTAGCTACGAGCAGTACTTC. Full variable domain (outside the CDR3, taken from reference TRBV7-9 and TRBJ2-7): DTGVSQNPRHKITKRGQNVTFRCDPISEHNRLYWYRQTLGQGPEFLTYFQNEAQLEKSRLLSDRFSAERPKGSFSTLEIQRTEQGDSAMYLCASSPLYGVSYEQYFGPGTRLTVT.

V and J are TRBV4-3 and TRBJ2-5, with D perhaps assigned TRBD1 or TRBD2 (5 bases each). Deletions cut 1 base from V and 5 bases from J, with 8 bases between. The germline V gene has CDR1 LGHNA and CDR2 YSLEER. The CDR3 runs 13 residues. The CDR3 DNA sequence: TGCGCCAGCAGCCAAGGTGGGACGGAGACCCAGTACTTC. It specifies CASSQGGTETQYF.

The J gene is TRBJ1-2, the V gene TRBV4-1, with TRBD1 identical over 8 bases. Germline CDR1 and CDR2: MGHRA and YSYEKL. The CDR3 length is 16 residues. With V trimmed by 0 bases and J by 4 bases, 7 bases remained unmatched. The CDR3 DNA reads TGCGCCAGCAGCCAAGATCCAGGGACAGGACCCTATGGCTACACCTTC. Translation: CASSQDPGTGPYGYTF.

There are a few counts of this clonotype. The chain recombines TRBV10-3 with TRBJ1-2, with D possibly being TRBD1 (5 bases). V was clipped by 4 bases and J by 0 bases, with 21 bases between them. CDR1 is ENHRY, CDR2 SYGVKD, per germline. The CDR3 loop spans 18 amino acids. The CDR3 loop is CAISGSVLFGAANYGYTF. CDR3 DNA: TGTGCCATCAGTGGCTCGGTTCTCTTCGGGGCTGCTAACTATGGCTACACCTTC.

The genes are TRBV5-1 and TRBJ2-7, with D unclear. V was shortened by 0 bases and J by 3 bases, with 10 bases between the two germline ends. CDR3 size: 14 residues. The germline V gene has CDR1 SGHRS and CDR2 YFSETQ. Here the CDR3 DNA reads TGCGCCAGCAGCTTGGACCAGAGCTACTACGAGCAGTACTTC. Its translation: CASSLDQSYYEQYF. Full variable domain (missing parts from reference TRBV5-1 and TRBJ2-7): KAGVTQTPRYLIKTRGQQVTLSCSPISGHRSVSWYQQTPGQGLQFLFEYFSETQRNKGNFPGRFSGRQFSNSRSEMNVSTLELGDSALYLCASSLDQSYYEQYFGPGTRLTVT.

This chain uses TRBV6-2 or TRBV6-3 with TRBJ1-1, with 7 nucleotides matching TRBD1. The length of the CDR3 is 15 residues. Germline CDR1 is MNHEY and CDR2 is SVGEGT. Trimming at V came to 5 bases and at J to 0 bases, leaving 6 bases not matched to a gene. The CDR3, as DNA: TGTGCCAGCAGTACACGGACAGGCATGAACACTGAAGCTTTCTTT. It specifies CASSTRTGMNTEAFF.

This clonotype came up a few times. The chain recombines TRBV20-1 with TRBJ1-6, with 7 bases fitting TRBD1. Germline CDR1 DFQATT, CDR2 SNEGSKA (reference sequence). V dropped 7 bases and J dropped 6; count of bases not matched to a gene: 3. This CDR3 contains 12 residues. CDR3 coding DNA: TGCAGTGGTCAGGGGGGTAATTCACCCCTCCACTTT. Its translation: CSGQGGNSPLHF.

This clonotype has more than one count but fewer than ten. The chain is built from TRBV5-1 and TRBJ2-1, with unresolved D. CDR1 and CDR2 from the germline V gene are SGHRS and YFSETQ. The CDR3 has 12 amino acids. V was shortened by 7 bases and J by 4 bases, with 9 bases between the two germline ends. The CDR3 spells CASGNVYNEQFF. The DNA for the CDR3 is TGCGCCAGCGGAAATGTTTACAATGAGCAGTTCTTC.

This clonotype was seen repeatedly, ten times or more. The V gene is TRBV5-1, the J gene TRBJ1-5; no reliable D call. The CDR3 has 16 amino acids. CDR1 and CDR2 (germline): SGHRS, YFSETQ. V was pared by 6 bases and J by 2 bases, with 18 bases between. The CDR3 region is CASNDTPGNCNQPQHF. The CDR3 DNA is TGCGCCAGCAACGACACCCCGGGGAATTGCAATCAGCCCCAGCATTTT.

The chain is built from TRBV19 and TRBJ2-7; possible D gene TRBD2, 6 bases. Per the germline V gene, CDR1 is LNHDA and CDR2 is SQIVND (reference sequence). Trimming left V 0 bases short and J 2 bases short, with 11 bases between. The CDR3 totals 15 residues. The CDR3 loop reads CASSIEAGLAYEQYF. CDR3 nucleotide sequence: TGTGCCAGTAGTATAGAGGCGGGACTGGCCTACGAGCAGTACTTC. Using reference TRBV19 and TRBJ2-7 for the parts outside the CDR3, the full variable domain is DGGITQSPKYLFRKEGQNVTLSCEQNLNHDAMYWYRQDPGQGLRLIYYSQIVNDFQKGDIAEGYSVSREKKESFPLTVTSAQKNPTAFYLCASSIEAGLAYEQYFGPGTRLTVT.

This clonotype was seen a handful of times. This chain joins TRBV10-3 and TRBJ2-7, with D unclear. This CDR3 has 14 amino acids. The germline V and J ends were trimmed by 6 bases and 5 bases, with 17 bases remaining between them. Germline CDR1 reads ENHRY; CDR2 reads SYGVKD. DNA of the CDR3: TGTGCCATCAGCGCCGCCTGGCAGGTCCACGAGCAGTACTTC. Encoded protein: CAISAAWQVHEQYF.

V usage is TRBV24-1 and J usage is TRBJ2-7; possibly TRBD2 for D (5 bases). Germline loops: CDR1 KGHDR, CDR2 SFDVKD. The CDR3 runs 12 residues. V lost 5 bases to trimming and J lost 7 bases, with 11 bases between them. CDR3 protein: CATSAATGEQYF. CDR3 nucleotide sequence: TGTGCCACCAGTGCAGCGACGGGAGAGCAGTACTTC.

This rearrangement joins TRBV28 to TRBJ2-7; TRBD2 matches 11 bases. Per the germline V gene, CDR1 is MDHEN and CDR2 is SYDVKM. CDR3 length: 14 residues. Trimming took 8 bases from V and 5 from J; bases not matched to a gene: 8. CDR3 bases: TGTGCCAGCCGGCTAGCGGGGGGCAGCAACGAGCAGTACTTC. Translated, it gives CASRLAGGSNEQYF.

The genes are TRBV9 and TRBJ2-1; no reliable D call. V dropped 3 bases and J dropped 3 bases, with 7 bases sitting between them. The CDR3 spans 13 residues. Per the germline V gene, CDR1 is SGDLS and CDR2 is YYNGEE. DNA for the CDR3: TGTGCCAGCAGCGGCCAAGACTACAATGAGCAGTTCTTC. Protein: CASSGQDYNEQFF.

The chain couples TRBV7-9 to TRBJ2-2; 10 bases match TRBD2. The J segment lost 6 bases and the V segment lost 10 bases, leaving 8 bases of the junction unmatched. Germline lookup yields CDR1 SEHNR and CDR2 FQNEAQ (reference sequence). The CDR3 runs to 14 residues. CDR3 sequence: CAILSGTSAGELFF. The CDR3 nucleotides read TGTGCCATCCTCTCCGGGACTAGCGCCGGGGAGCTGTTTTTT. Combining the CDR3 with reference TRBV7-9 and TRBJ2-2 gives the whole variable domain DTGVSQNPRHKITKRGQNVTFRCDPISEHNRLYWYRQTLGQGPEFLTYFQNEAQLEKSRLLSDRFSAERPKGSFSTLEIQRTEQGDSAMYLCAILSGTSAGELFFGEGSRLTVL.

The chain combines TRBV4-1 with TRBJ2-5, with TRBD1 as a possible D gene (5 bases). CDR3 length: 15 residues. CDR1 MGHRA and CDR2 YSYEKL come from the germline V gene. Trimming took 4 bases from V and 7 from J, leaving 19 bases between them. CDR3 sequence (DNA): TGCGCCAGCAGCCGTCGGGCAGGGCCCAGTGGGACCCAGTACTTC. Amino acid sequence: CASSRRAGPSGTQYF.

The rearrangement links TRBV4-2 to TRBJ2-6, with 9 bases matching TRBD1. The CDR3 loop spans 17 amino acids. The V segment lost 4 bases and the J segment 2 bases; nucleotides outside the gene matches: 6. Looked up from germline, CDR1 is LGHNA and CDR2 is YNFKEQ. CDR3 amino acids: CASSPLTGGTGANVLTF. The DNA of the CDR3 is TGTGCCAGCAGCCCACTCACAGGGGGCACTGGGGCCAACGTCCTGACTTTC.

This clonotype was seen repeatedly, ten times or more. CDR3: CASRVGGRYVVETQYF. The CDR3 region has the DNA TGCGCCAGCAGAGTCGGGGGTCGGTATGTTGTAGAGACCCAGTACTTC. This rearrangement joins TRBV5-1 to TRBJ2-5; tentative D call: TRBD2 (6 bases). The germline V gene has CDR1 SGHRS and CDR2 YFSETQ. V shed 5 bases and J shed 4 bases, with 21 bases lying between them. This CDR3 has 16 residues.

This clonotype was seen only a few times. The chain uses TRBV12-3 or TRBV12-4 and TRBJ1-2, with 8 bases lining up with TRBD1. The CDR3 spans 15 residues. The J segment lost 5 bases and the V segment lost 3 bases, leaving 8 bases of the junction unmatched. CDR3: CASSFSAGGAYGYTF. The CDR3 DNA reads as TGTGCCAGCAGTTTTTCGGCAGGGGGCGCTTATGGCTACACCTTC.

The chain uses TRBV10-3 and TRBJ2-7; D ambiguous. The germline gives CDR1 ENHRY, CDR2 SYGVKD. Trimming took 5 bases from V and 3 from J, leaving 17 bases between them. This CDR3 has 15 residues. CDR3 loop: CAISLGKGSSYEQYF. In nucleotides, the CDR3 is TGTGCCATCAGTCTCGGCAAGGGATCGAGCTACGAGCAGTACTTC.

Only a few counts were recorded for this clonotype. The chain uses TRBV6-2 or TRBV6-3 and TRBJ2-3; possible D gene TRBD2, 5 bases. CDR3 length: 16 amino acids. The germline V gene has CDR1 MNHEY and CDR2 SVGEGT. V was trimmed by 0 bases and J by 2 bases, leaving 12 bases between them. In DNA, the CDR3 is TGTGCCAGCAGTTACTCGACGTGGACTCCCACAGATACGCAGTATTTT. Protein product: CASSYSTWTPTDTQYF.